A single sample is the source of the 24 T cell receptor beta chains below, sequenced in a study of blood T cell repertoires in COVID-19. The data were produced by immunoSEQ multiplex PCR, yet TCRdb's version contains in-frame clones alone and is incomplete. This table has about 390,000 clones, 80% to 90% appearing once. Sample: PBMCs or T cells enriched from blood (not recorded which). These TCRs come from a woman aged 50 to 60 who had recovered from COVID-19.

This rearrangement joins TRBV6-5 to TRBJ1-2; 8 nucleotides align to TRBD1. The CDR3 runs 14 residues. After removal of 2 bases from V and 4 bases from J, the junction contained 3 bases not matched to a gene. Germline CDR1 and CDR2: MNHEY and SVGAGI. The CDR3 sequence: CASSYGTGRYGYTF. CDR3 DNA: TGTGCCAGCAGTTACGGGACAGGTCGCTATGGCTACACCTTC.

The chain has TRBV10-3 and TRBJ1-6; the D gene is possibly TRBD1 (6 bases). The germline V gene encodes CDR1 ENHRY and CDR2 SYGVKD. The CDR3 consists of 13 residues. Trimming took off 8 bases at V and 9 bases at J, with 14 bases between the two ends. The CDR3 loop reads CAIEKEQGSPLHF. Here the CDR3 DNA reads TGTGCCATCGAGAAGGAACAGGGTTCACCCCTCCACTTT.

The genes are TRBV27 and TRBJ1-5, with D perhaps TRBD1 (5 bases). Trimming removed 6 bases from V and 4 bases from J, with 16 bases in between. CDR1 and CDR2 (germline): MNHEY, SMNVEV (reference sequence). The CDR3 runs to 15 residues. The CDR3 bases are TGTGCCAGCAGCCGCAGCGGGGCAGCGAATCAGCCCCAGCATTTT. It yields the protein CASSRSGAANQPQHF.

The genes are TRBV6-6 and TRBJ2-7; 11 nucleotides match TRBD2. The CDR3 is made up of 18 amino acids. With 6 bases clipped from V and 1 base from J, the junction kept 14 bases outside the gene matches. Germline V CDR1 and CDR2: MNHNY, SVGAGI (reference sequence). CDR3 DNA: TGTGCCAGCAGACGATTTACCTTGACTAGCGGGGAGTCCTACGAGCAGTACTTC. Translating it yields CASRRFTLTSGESYEQYF.

The rearrangement links TRBV5-1 to TRBJ1-6, with 8 nucleotides matching TRBD1. The ends lost 4 bases at V and 6 bases at J; junction bases unmatched: 3. Germline V CDR1 and CDR2: SGHRS, YFSETQ. The CDR3 is 14 residues long. CDR3 DNA sequence: TGCGCCAGCAGCCCCCAGGGGGCTAATTCACCCCTCCACTTT. This codes for CASSPQGANSPLHF.

The chain uses TRBV5-1 and TRBJ1-1; D is undetermined. The CDR3 covers 15 residues. Germline values: CDR1 SGHRS, CDR2 YFSETQ. Trimming removed 4 bases at V and 1 base at J, with 14 bases between. The CDR3 DNA follows: TGCGCCAGCAGCGAAACCCAGGAAGAGAACACTGAAGCTTTCTTT. Translating gives CASSETQEENTEAFF.

This clone was seen a single time. The chain couples TRBV6-5 to TRBJ1-2, with 7 bases aligning to TRBD1. Germline assignment: CDR1 MNHEY and CDR2 SVGAGI. CDR3 length equals 13 residues. Trimming removed 6 bases from V and 6 bases from J; junction bases left unmatched: 7. Here the CDR3 DNA reads TGTGCCAGCAGCTTTGACAGGGCGAATGGCTACACCTTC. Amino acid sequence: CASSFDRANGYTF.

The CDR3 DNA follows: TGTGCCAGCAGCCCTCTAGGAGATCAGGAGACCCAGTACTTC. Translating it yields CASSPLGDQETQYF. This chain uses TRBV5-5 with TRBJ2-5; D gene ambiguous. Germline-derived CDR1 and CDR2 are SGHKS and YYEKEE (reference sequence). V lost 4 bases, J lost 5 bases, and 15 bases lay in between. The CDR3 consists of 14 residues.

The chain carries TRBV9 and TRBJ2-7, with D possibly TRBD2 on 6 matching bases. CDR1 is SGDLS, CDR2 YYNGEE, per germline. Trimming took 0 bases from V and 2 from J, leaving 12 bases between them. The CDR3 sequence is 15 residues long. The DNA of the CDR3 is TGTGCCAGCAGCGTAGGGGTTAGCGGCACCTACGAGCAGTACTTC. Its translation is CASSVGVSGTYEQYF.

This clone was detected only once. The rearrangement links TRBV18 to TRBJ1-5; 7 nucleotides align to TRBD1. Unmatched junction bases numbered 8, after V lost 3 bases and J lost 0 bases. There are 17 residues in the CDR3. Germline V CDR1 and CDR2: KGHSH, LQKENI. The CDR3 region has the DNA TGTGCCAGCTCACCTGACAGGGTAGGGGGTAGCAATCAGCCCCAGCATTTT. It encodes CASSPDRVGGSNQPQHF.

This clone was observed a few times. The gene calls are TRBV5-4 and TRBJ2-1; 12 nucleotides match TRBD2. After removal of 5 bases from V and 6 bases from J, the junction contained 0 bases not matched to a gene. Looked up from germline, CDR1 is SGHNT and CDR2 is YYREEE (reference sequence). The length of the CDR3 is 13 residues. The CDR3 is CASRLAGGNEQFF. Written as DNA, the CDR3 is TGTGCCAGCAGACTAGCGGGGGGCAATGAGCAGTTCTTC.

The chain uses TRBV7-9 and TRBJ1-1; TRBD1 matches at 8 bases. With 6 bases clipped from V and 2 bases from J, the junction kept 11 bases outside the gene matches. CDR1 and CDR2 (germline): SEHNR, FQNEAQ (reference sequence). The CDR3 is 16 residues long. The CDR3 coding sequence is TGTGCCAGCAGGGTCTTACAGGGGGAGGCCAACACTGAAGCTTTCTTT. Translation: CASRVLQGEANTEAFF.

This clone occurred once. The V gene is TRBV19, the J gene TRBJ1-5; no reliable D call. The V gene's germline CDR1 is LNHDA and CDR2 SQIVND (reference sequence). The V gene lost 5 bases and the J gene lost 0 bases, with 8 bases spanning the gap. CDR3 length equals 14 residues. In nucleotides, the CDR3 is TGTGCCAGTAGTTCCCTTTTTAGCAATCAGCCCCAGCATTTT. Protein product: CASSSLFSNQPQHF.

The chain links TRBV19 to TRBJ1-1; perhaps TRBD1 as D (5 bases). V lost 7 bases and J lost 0, with 9 bases in between. The V gene's germline CDR1 is LNHDA and CDR2 SQIVND (reference sequence). This CDR3 region has 13 residues. The CDR3 DNA is TGTGCCAGTACCGAGACAGTGAACACTGAAGCTTTCTTT. It specifies CASTETVNTEAFF.

The rearrangement joins TRBV11-2 to TRBJ1-1, with D possibly matching TRBD1 (5 bases). Germline CDR1 SGHAT, CDR2 FQNNGV. Trimming took off 0 bases at V and 5 bases at J, with 16 bases between the two ends. This CDR3 region has 16 residues. CDR3 sequence (DNA): TGTGCCAGCAGCTTAGAGACAGTAGTAGGCCATACTGAAGCTTTCTTT. The encoded protein is CASSLETVVGHTEAFF.

The rearrangement joins TRBV3-1 (or the pseudogene TRBV3-2) to TRBJ1-5; D may be TRBD1 (6 bases). Trimming removed 1 base from V and 6 bases from J, with 13 bases in between. CDR1 is LGHDT, CDR2 YNNKEL, per germline (reference sequence). This CDR3 comprises 15 residues. This chain's CDR3 is CASSQALGGAQPQHF. As DNA, the CDR3 is TGTGCCAGCAGCCAAGCTCTAGGGGGGGCTCAGCCCCAGCATTTT.

To note about this clone: Other nucleotide sequences in the sample specify the same CDR3. The chain joins TRBV3-1 (or the pseudogene TRBV3-2) to TRBJ1-3; tentatively, D is TRBD1 (6 bases). The CDR3 sequence is 14 residues long. CDR1 is LGHDT, CDR2 YNNKEL, per germline (reference sequence). Between the trimmed V and J ends, which lost 6 bases and 2 bases, there was a span of 11 bases. The CDR3 spells CASSSQGPGNTIYF. CDR3 nucleotides: TGTGCCAGCAGTTCTCAGGGGCCTGGAAACACCATATATTTT.

The chain combines TRBV3-1 (or the pseudogene TRBV3-2) with TRBJ1-4, with 9 bases fitting TRBD1. The germline gives CDR1 LGHDT, CDR2 YNNKEL (reference sequence). This CDR3 spans 16 amino acids. The junction had 9 bases not matched to a gene; V was cut back by 5 bases and J by 5 bases. The chain's CDR3 is CASSSPAGTGNEKLFF. CDR3 in DNA: TGTGCCAGCAGCTCCCCCGCCGGGACAGGGAATGAAAAACTGTTTTTT.

This clone was seen more than once but under ten times. The chain has TRBV6-4 and TRBJ2-1, with 7 bases identical to TRBD2. With V trimmed by 4 bases and J by 6 bases, 12 bases remained unmatched. This CDR3 region has 16 residues. Per the germline V gene, CDR1 is MRHNA and CDR2 is SNTAGT. CDR3 amino acids: CASSAPPGGTINEQFF. Here the CDR3 DNA reads TGTGCCAGCAGTGCCCCCCCCGGGGGGACTATCAATGAGCAGTTCTTC.

The V call is TRBV6-1, the J call TRBJ2-5, with unresolved D. Germline CDR1 is MNHNS and CDR2 is SASEGT. The CDR3 contains 13 residues. V was clipped by 3 bases and J by 2 bases, with 7 bases between them. The CDR3 region is CASSEIDQETQYF. The CDR3 DNA follows: TGTGCCAGCAGTGAGATAGATCAAGAGACCCAGTACTTC.

The V and J genes are TRBV5-5 and TRBJ1-2, with TRBD1 identical over 7 bases. V lost 4 bases, J lost 2 bases, and 20 bases stayed unmatched. This CDR3 is built from 19 residues. CDR1 and CDR2 (germline): SGHKS, YYEKEE (reference sequence). The DNA of the CDR3 is TGTGCCAGCAGCGAAACACGCGGGACAGCGGACCATGTGAACTATGGCTACACCTTC. Its protein product is CASSETRGTADHVNYGYTF. The full variable domain, rest sourced from reference TRBV5-5 and TRBJ1-2, is DAGVTQSPTHLIKTRGQQVTLRCSPISGHKSVSWYQQVLGQGPQFIFQYYEKEERGRGNFPDRFSARQFPNYSSELNVNALLLGDSALYLCASSETRGTADHVNYGYTFGSGTRLTVV.

The CDR3 sequence: CASRGGGTGDNEQFF. The CDR3 DNA is TGTGCCAGCAGGGGGGGTGGGACAGGGGACAATGAGCAGTTCTTC. The J gene is TRBJ2-1, the V gene TRBV6-5, with TRBD1 identical over 10 bases. The CDR3 consists of 15 residues. CDR1 and CDR2 (germline): MNHEY, SVGAGI. V dropped 6 bases and J dropped 5; count of bases not matched to a gene: 7.

The genes are TRBV19 and TRBJ1-5, with 9 bases aligning to TRBD1. This CDR3 is 13 amino acids long. J was trimmed by 7 bases and V by 10 bases; bases with no gene match: 8. CDR1 is LNHDA and CDR2 is SQIVND in the germline V gene (reference sequence). The CDR3 spells CATGQGYGQPQHF. The CDR3 DNA sequence: TGTGCCACCGGACAGGGGTACGGCCAGCCCCAGCATTTT. Based on the CDR3 plus reference TRBV19 and TRBJ1-5, the full variable domain is DGGITQSPKYLFRKEGQNVTLSCEQNLNHDAMYWYRQDPGQGLRLIYYSQIVNDFQKGDIAEGYSVSREKKESFPLTVTSAQKNPTAFYLCATGQGYGQPQHFGDGTRLSIL.

The chain combines TRBV24-1 with TRBJ1-2; D call uncertain. This CDR3 spans 12 amino acids. Trimming pared 9 bases from V and 5 bases from J, leaving 12 bases between. Germline V gene data show CDR1 as KGHDR and CDR2 as SFDVKD. CDR3 in DNA: TGTGCCACCCAAACCGACACGTATGGCTACACCTTC. It is translated as CATQTDTYGYTF.